This T cell receptor (beta chain) emerged from a study of blood T cell repertoires in COVID-19. Study at large: Donors in the United States, Italy and Spain gave samples during acute or convalescent COVID-19.

Repertoires were generated with immunoSEQ multiplex PCR, while TCRdb's copy carries only in-frame clones and drops some. The sample contains 210,000 or so clones, about 84% of which appear only once. Those who participated ranged in age from 18 to 89 years and resided in some 24 US areas. Cohort placement rested on clinical history that participants reported themselves. This receptor was obtained from a man in his thirties or forties with acute COVID-19. Specimen: PBMCs or T cells enriched from blood (not recorded which).

This chain's CDR3 is CASSLDDRDQETQYF. In DNA, the CDR3 is TGCGCCAGCAGCTTGGACGACAGGGACCAAGAGACCCAGTACTTC. V gene TRBV5-1 combines with J gene TRBJ2-5; 7 positions agree with TRBD1. CDR1 and CDR2 from the germline V gene are SGHRS and YFSETQ. Germline trimming cut 0 bases from V and 0 bases from J; bases unmatched to any gene: 2. The CDR3 has 15 residues.